This T cell receptor (beta chain) was identified during a study of blood T cell repertoires in COVID-19. Profiling relied on immunoSEQ multiplex PCR, and the TCRdb table lists in-frame clones only, not all of them. The sample carries fewer than 350,000 clones, approximately 87% recorded once. CDR1 LGHDT and CDR2 YNNKEL come from the germline V gene (reference sequence). The V and J ends lost 8 bases and 3 bases, in that order; junction bases with no gene match: 9. The CDR3 contains 17 residues. The clonotype comes from a woman aged 25 to 39 with COVID-19, enrolled during active disease. The material sequenced was peripheral blood. This chain uses TRBV3-1 (or the pseudogene TRBV3-2) with TRBJ2-1; 14 bases align to TRBD2. DNA for the CDR3: TGTGCCAGCGGCATTGGACTAGCGGGGGGAGGCTACAATGAGCAGTTCTTC. As protein: CASGIGLAGGGYNEQFF.